The sequence of this TCR beta chain was determined in a study of blood T cell repertoires in COVID-19. Original processing notes: Cell counts per sample came from amplifying reference gene primers. The data were produced by immunoSEQ multiplex PCR, yet TCRdb's version contains in-frame clones alone and is incomplete. That table is the source of V, J and clone size, and D and trimming were worked out from the DNA. The sample lists about 440,000 clones, 88% occurring once. Trimming stripped 7 bases from V and 4 bases from J, with 10 bases between. This CDR3 spans 13 amino acids. Sequenced sample: peripheral blood. The receptor's source is a woman between 50 and 59 years old with COVID-19, enrolled during active disease. V usage is TRBV12-3 or TRBV12-4 and J usage is TRBJ2-2; D possibly corresponds to TRBD1 (5 bases). CDR3: CASNGRATGELFF. In DNA form, the CDR3 reads TGTGCCAGCAACGGCAGGGCCACCGGGGAGCTGTTTTTT.